The 7 T cell receptor beta chains below were found in one sample sequenced in a study of blood T cell repertoires in COVID-19. TCRdb's table, derived via immunoSEQ multiplex PCR, lists solely in-frame clones and lacks some. Of 250,000 to 300,000 clones in the sample, roughly 88% were seen once. The sequenced sample consisted of peripheral blood. Receptors were obtained from a woman aged 65 to 85 with COVID-19, enrolled during active disease.

The rearrangement uses TRBV30 and TRBJ2-6; no clear D. The V gene lost 0 bases and the J gene lost 2 bases, with 11 bases spanning the gap. Per the germline V gene, CDR1 is GTSNPN and CDR2 is SVGIG (reference sequence). The CDR3 has 16 residues. The CDR3 DNA is TGTGCCTGGAGTGTATCCCTACTGCCTGGGGCCAACGTCCTGACTTTC. This codes for CAWSVSLLPGANVLTF. The complete variable domain, with remaining parts taken from reference TRBV30 and TRBJ2-6, reads SQTIHQWPATLVQPVGSPLSLECTVEGTSNPNLYWYRQAAGRGLQLLFYSVGIGQISSEVPQNLSASRPQDRQFILSSKKLLLSDSGFYLCAWSVSLLPGANVLTFGAGSRLTVL.

The chain uses TRBV10-3 and TRBJ1-1; D is possibly TRBD1 (5 bases). Trimming stripped 4 bases from V and 4 bases from J, with 7 bases between. From germline, CDR1 is ENHRY and CDR2 SYGVKD. The CDR3 spans 12 residues. The chain's CDR3 is CAISAGGTEAFF. The CDR3 DNA is TGTGCCATCAGTGCCGGGGGCACTGAAGCTTTCTTT.

At least ten counts were recorded for this clone. This chain connects TRBV3-1 (or the pseudogene TRBV3-2) to TRBJ1-3; D is perhaps TRBD1 (5 bases). V lost 3 bases to trimming and J lost 6 bases, with 12 bases between them. Germline V lookup: CDR1 LGHDT, CDR2 YNNKEL (reference sequence). The CDR3 extends over 14 amino acids. The CDR3 loop reads CASSQTLRVNTIYF. CDR3 nucleotide sequence: TGTGCCAGCAGCCAGACGCTCAGGGTAAACACCATATATTTT.

The rearrangement joins TRBV11-3 to TRBJ2-3, with unresolved D. V gave up 4 bases and J gave up 4 bases, with 9 bases separating them. From germline, CDR1 is SGHNT and CDR2 YENEEA. The CDR3 is made up of 13 amino acids. The CDR3 coding sequence is TGTGCCAGCAGCTCAGTCGTCCCAGATACGCAGTATTTT. Its translation is CASSSVVPDTQYF.

This chain links TRBV11-2 with TRBJ2-2, with D tentatively TRBD2 (5 bases). Germline-derived CDR1 and CDR2 are SGHAT and FQNNGV. V was trimmed by 0 bases and J by 4 bases, leaving 9 bases between them. CDR3 length equals 15 residues. The CDR3 bases are TGTGCCAGCAGCTTAGAGGGAGAGGGCACCGGGGAGCTGTTTTTT. Translation gives CASSLEGEGTGELFF. The whole variable domain, remainder taken from reference TRBV11-2 and TRBJ2-2, is EAGVAQSPRYKIIEKRQSVAFWCNPISGHATLYWYQQILGQGPKLLIQFQNNGVVDDSQLPKDRFSAERLKGVDSTLKIQPAKLEDSAVYLCASSLEGEGTGELFFGEGSRLTVL.

The genes are TRBV29-1 and TRBJ2-7; tentatively, D is TRBD1 (8 bases). Germline assignment: CDR1 SQVTM and CDR2 ANQGSEA. Between the trimmed V and J ends, which lost 3 bases and 7 bases, there was a span of 16 bases. The CDR3 has 13 amino acids. CDR3 in amino acids: CSVENTGGVEQYF. CDR3 DNA: TGCAGCGTTGAGAATACAGGGGGGGTAGAGCAGTACTTC.

CDR3 nucleotide sequence: TGCGGGAGCTCTCGCACAGATACGCAGTATTTT. Translated, it gives CGSSRTDTQYF. This chain connects TRBV29-1 to TRBJ2-3; weak D call: TRBD2 (5 bases). The germline V gene has CDR1 SQVTM and CDR2 ANQGSEA. CDR3 size: 11 residues.